This T cell receptor (beta chain) was obtained from a study of T cells in Graves' hyperthyroidism and ophthalmopathy (dated 2019 in TCRdb). Some background on the complete study: To identify distinguishing TCR V-J signatures, a discovery cohort of about a hundred patients was used, comprising 43 with Graves' ophthalmopathy and 57 with stable Graves' hyperthyroidism. The roughly 91 discovery patients were randomly divided into training and test sets at a 7:3 ratio. Whether ophthalmopathy could be predicted prospectively was tested in an independent validation cohort made up of roughly 19 hyperthyroidism patients plus 17 patients who later progressed to ophthalmopathy. The paper reports TCR Vbeta CDR3 sequencing of some 140 peripheral blood samples: approximately 41 ophthalmopathy, fewer than 80 hyperthyroidism and around 17 progressor patients. The study also compared thyroid tissue and blood T-cell repertoires from about 6 Graves' hyperthyroidism patients. Following sampling, methimazole starting at 30 mg daily was given to hyperthyroidism patients, and high-dose intravenous methylprednisolone was given to ophthalmopathy patients. Findings and caveats that apply to the study as a whole: Most expanded thyroid clonotypes (frequency above 0.001) were also found in blood, which suggests that blood repertoires may mirror thyroid immune responses. A model built on a 13 V-J signature distinguished ophthalmopathy from stable hyperthyroidism, reaching roughly 88% sensitivity and about 81% specificity in cross-validation and 80%/75% in testing. During validation, the model predicted progression to ophthalmopathy a median of roughly 7.1 months ahead of onset, with more than 55% sensitivity and 72.22% specificity. Sample size was not statistically predetermined, and blinding of investigators to group allocation was not performed.

This clonotype was seen repeatedly, ten times or more. No antigen is known for it. Base-call qualities are not available, and no considerably larger clone is one nucleotide away. The junction carries 6 bases between V and J, which are trimmed by 1 base and 5 bases respectively. CDR1 and CDR2 are read off the germline V gene (reference sequence) as GTSNPN and SVGIG. There are 13 amino acids in the CDR3, from cysteine to phenylalanine inclusive. Just CDR3 DNA is preserved here, 39 bases in frame from base 1. Exclusion was applied to patients with uncontrolled infections, other autoimmune diseases, pregnancy or lactation. Diagnoses relied on clinical symptoms, serum thyroxine and TRAb, thyroid ultrasound and orbital computed tomography. Total RNA was extracted with Trizol reagent, and quality was checked on an Agilent 2100 Bioanalyzer. Amplification of TCR beta CDR3 regions was carried out from RNA transcripts. A first-round RT-PCR of the TCR CDR3 used the HTBI primer set with the Qiagen OneStep RT-PCR kit. Libraries were constructed in a second round of multiplex PCR, after which size selection and purification were carried out. Sequencing of the libraries was done on an Illumina HiSeq2000 using paired-end 100 bp reads. As for how the authors treated the data: SOAPnuke was used to process the raw data, removing reads that contained adapters or uncalled bases, had a mean Phred below 15, or lacked an exact match to the constant primer or identifier. COPE v1.2.5 was used to merge the high-quality paired reads, and each unique nucleotide sequence was defined as a clonotype. MiTCR v1.1 was used to align the clonotypes against IMGT TRBV, TRBD and TRBJ reference segments. The analysis was restricted to V-J combinations with a frequency above 0.0001, which together covered approximately 99% of the repertoires. A TCS score was defined as the ratio of F50 (clonal expansion) to E x V (chaos), with BLOSUM62-based TCRdist applied between CDR3 peptides within each V-J. Welch's t-statistics and random forest reduced around 550 V-J features to 13, which were used in a naive Bayes classifier (R e1071). The Morisita-Horn index was used to measure how similar the thyroid and blood repertoires were. The public reads were reanalyzed by TCRdb: fastp trimming at Q25, MiXCR alignment, in-frame beta chains only. When rows share a CDR3 protein, they turn into one entry using the most common DNA and genes. It is TCRdb's table, rather than the study itself, that gives the V and J calls and clone size. The sample has roughly 500,000 distinct CDR3 sequences on record, approximately 49% of them singletons. Around 44% of the sample is in the top ten clones.

Material: peripheral blood or thyroid tissue (not recorded which). This TCR derives from an adult woman with Graves' disease, either hyperthyroidism or ophthalmopathy (not recorded which). The rearrangement joined TRBV30 to TRBJ1-6, with the D gene too uncertain to name. The CDR3 sequence is CAWSETDNSPLHF. The sequenced DNA: TGTGCCTGGAGTGAAACGGATAATTCACCCCTCCACTTT.